The next 25 T cell receptor beta chains were all read from a single sample in a study of blood T cell repertoires in COVID-19 (dated by TCRdb to 2020 to 2021). The method behind the library was the immunoSEQ multiplex PCR assay. The immuneACCESS repertoire file appears here via TCRdb, limited to in-frame rearrangements. These files lack a portion of the clones; in checked studies, under half of the deficit traces to unresolved V genes, and the cause of the others is not known. Recorded for this sample are 390,000 or so clones; 70% to 90% of them occurred a single time. Of the sample, around 3% is held by the ten largest clones. The sample consisted of peripheral blood. The receptors were gathered from a woman younger than 45 with COVID-19, enrolled during active disease.

The gene calls are TRBV6-1 and TRBJ2-5, with D unresolved. Per germline, CDR1 MNHNS and CDR2 SASEGT. The CDR3 totals 13 residues. Trimming took 1 base from V and 3 from J, leaving 6 bases between them. CDR3 in DNA: TGTGCCAGCAGTGAAGGGGCAAAAGAGACCCAGTACTTC. Translation: CASSEGAKETQYF.

The chain employs TRBV4-3 and TRBJ1-5; no definite D call. CDR1 and CDR2 (germline): LGHNA, YSLEER. The CDR3 runs 13 residues. Trimming took off 0 bases at V and 7 bases at J, with 7 bases between the two ends. The CDR3 sequence: CASSQDDNQPQHF. CDR3 sequence (DNA): TGCGCCAGCAGCCAAGATGACAACCAGCCCCAGCATTTT.

This chain connects TRBV19 to TRBJ2-3, with D possibly being TRBD2 (6 bases). Trimming took off 9 bases at V and 5 bases at J, with 18 bases between the two ends. The CDR3 runs to 14 residues. CDR1 and CDR2 from the germline V gene are LNHDA and SQIVND (reference sequence). The CDR3 is CASRGGRERDTQYF. In nucleotides, the CDR3 is TGTGCCAGCCGAGGTGGACGGGAGAGAGATACGCAGTATTTT. The full variable domain, completed using reference TRBV19 and TRBJ2-3, is DGGITQSPKYLFRKEGQNVTLSCEQNLNHDAMYWYRQDPGQGLRLIYYSQIVNDFQKGDIAEGYSVSREKKESFPLTVTSAQKNPTAFYLCASRGGRERDTQYFGPGTRLTVL.

The chain links TRBV5-6 to TRBJ1-1; possible D gene TRBD1, 5 bases. CDR1 is SGHDT, CDR2 YYEEEE, per germline. Trimming shortened V by 0 bases and J by 10 bases, and 10 bases separated the two germline ends. The CDR3 has 12 amino acids. The CDR3 bases are TGTGCCAGCAGCTTGGGGAGGGGAGTAGCTTTCTTT. This codes for CASSLGRGVAFF.

V gene TRBV3-1 (or the pseudogene TRBV3-2) combines with J gene TRBJ2-7; D is unresolved. The germline V gene encodes CDR1 LGHDT and CDR2 YNNKEL (reference sequence). The CDR3 has 12 amino acids. Trimming took 10 bases from V and 2 from J, leaving 12 bases between them. CDR3 bases: TGTGCCACCGTACAGCAGACCTACGAGCAGTACTTC. This translates into CATVQQTYEQYF.

V gene TRBV28 combines with J gene TRBJ1-1; D not certain. There are 16 residues in the CDR3. Trimming removed 5 bases at V and 2 bases at J, with 18 bases between. Germline CDR1 MDHEN, CDR2 SYDVKM. The DNA of the CDR3 is TGTGCCAGCAGTCCACGGATAACAGCAACTAACACTGAAGCTTTCTTT. Its translation is CASSPRITATNTEAFF.

The chain recombines TRBV6-6 with TRBJ2-3, with 14 bases identical to TRBD2. Germline V gives CDR1 MNHNY, CDR2 SVGAGI (reference sequence). CDR3 size: 16 residues. V dropped 2 bases and J dropped 3; count of bases not matched to a gene: 1. CDR3 sequence (DNA): TGTGCCAGCAGTTACGGACTAGCGGGGGGTACAGATACGCAGTATTTT. Its protein is CASSYGLAGGTDTQYF.

The chain recombines TRBV6-5 with TRBJ2-5; 8 nucleotides agree with TRBD1. In germline, CDR1 is MNHEY, CDR2 SVGAGI. The ends lost 8 bases at V and 5 bases at J; junction bases unmatched: 7. CDR3 size: 13 residues. For the CDR3, the DNA is TGTGCCAGCTCCAGGGGGCGCCGGGAGACCCAGTACTTC. Translated, it gives CASSRGRRETQYF.

The rearrangement uses TRBV24-1 and TRBJ2-7; TRBD2 agrees at 7 bases. After removal of 9 bases from V and 6 bases from J, the junction contained 13 bases not matched to a gene. Germline lookup yields CDR1 KGHDR and CDR2 SFDVKD. The CDR3 consists of 14 residues. CDR3 nucleotides: TGTGCCACCGGGGGGGGGACGGGACCCGTCGAGCAGTACTTC. Translated, it gives CATGGGTGPVEQYF.

This chain connects TRBV19 to TRBJ1-1, with a possible D match to TRBD1 (6 bases). The CDR3 length is 16 residues. Germline CDR1 reads LNHDA; CDR2 reads SQIVND (reference sequence). Trimming pared 7 bases from V and 4 bases from J, leaving 22 bases between. The CDR3 DNA reads TGTGCCAGTAACCTGGGACTAACAGGGAGATTCACTGAAGCTTTCTTT. This gives the protein CASNLGLTGRFTEAFF.

This chain uses TRBV21-1 with TRBJ2-1; the table's D call of TRBD2 was not tested on the DNA. TRBV21-1 is classified as a pseudogene. The CDR3 is 16 amino acids. This CDR3 is CASSYAGVRPWNEQFF. CDR3 nucleotides: TGTGCCAGCAGTTACGCGGGAGTGAGGCCCTGGAATGAGCAGTTCTTC.

The chain joins TRBV6-6 to TRBJ1-2; TRBD1 matches 9 bases. Per germline, CDR1 MNHNY and CDR2 SVGAGI (reference sequence). Trimming removed 5 bases from V and 2 bases from J; junction bases left unmatched: 3. CDR3 length: 14 residues. CDR3 DNA: TGTGCCAGCAGTATAGACAGGGGGAACTATGGCTACACCTTC. As protein: CASSIDRGNYGYTF.

V gene TRBV28 combines with J gene TRBJ1-2, with TRBD1 matching over 7 bases. This CDR3 comprises 12 residues. The germline CDR1 and CDR2 sequences are MDHEN and SYDVKM. J was trimmed by 5 bases and V by 6 bases; bases with no gene match: 3. In DNA, the CDR3 is TGTGCCAGCAGCACACAGGGGTATGGCTACACCTTC. Protein product: CASSTQGYGYTF.

The chain has TRBV20-1 and TRBJ2-7, with 7 bases lining up with TRBD1. This CDR3 contains 15 residues. Germline V gene lookup returns CDR1 DFQATT and CDR2 SNEGSKA (reference sequence). The V segment lost 3 bases and the J segment 2 bases; nucleotides outside the gene matches: 10. CDR3 sequence reads: CSASNWGQRAYEQYF. The CDR3 coding sequence is TGCAGTGCTAGTAATTGGGGACAGAGGGCCTACGAGCAGTACTTC.

CDR3 residues: CAWRQQGDNQPQHF. DNA of the CDR3: TGTGCCTGGAGACAACAGGGGGACAATCAGCCCCAGCATTTT. This chain links TRBV30 with TRBJ1-5; 8 bases match TRBD1. The V gene's germline CDR1 is GTSNPN and CDR2 SVGIG (reference sequence). V shed 3 bases and J 3 bases; nucleotides not matched to a gene: 4. There are 14 residues in the CDR3.

The V call is TRBV5-8, the J call TRBJ1-3; D gene uncertain. CDR1 and CDR2 from the germline V gene are SGHTS and YDEGEE. The CDR3 is 15 amino acids. V was pared by 1 base and J by 3 bases, with 11 bases between. The CDR3 region has the DNA TGTGCCAGCAGCTTGTGGGCCGGGGTTGGAAACACCATATATTTT. This codes for CASSLWAGVGNTIYF.

The CDR3 reads CASSNRDRGDEKLFF. The CDR3, as DNA: TGTGCCAGCAGCAACAGGGACAGGGGTGATGAAAAACTGTTTTTT. The chain links TRBV6-5 to TRBJ1-4; 10 bases match TRBD1. Trimming at V came to 6 bases and at J to 6 bases, leaving 7 bases not matched to a gene. This CDR3 comprises 15 residues. CDR1 is MNHEY and CDR2 is SVGAGI in the germline V gene.

The J gene is TRBJ1-1, the V gene TRBV19, with 9 positions matching TRBD1. The germline gives CDR1 LNHDA, CDR2 SQIVND (reference sequence). The trim removed 0 bases at V and 4 bases at J, leaving 15 bases unmatched. The CDR3 spans 19 residues. The CDR3 loop is CASSIDKGGTGYYFTEAFF. CDR3 DNA sequence: TGTGCCAGTAGTATAGATAAGGGCGGGACAGGGTATTATTTCACTGAAGCTTTCTTT. Filled out from reference TRBV19 and TRBJ1-1, the complete variable domain reads DGGITQSPKYLFRKEGQNVTLSCEQNLNHDAMYWYRQDPGQGLRLIYYSQIVNDFQKGDIAEGYSVSREKKESFPLTVTSAQKNPTAFYLCASSIDKGGTGYYFTEAFFGQGTRLTVV.

The chain joins TRBV4-3 to TRBJ2-3; D may be TRBD2 (5 bases). The CDR3 has 16 amino acids. Germline values: CDR1 LGHNA, CDR2 YSLEER. The germline V and J ends were trimmed by 0 bases and 0 bases, with 10 bases remaining between them. The CDR3 DNA follows: TGCGCCAGCAGCCAAGAGGCGGGTCCTAGCACAGATACGCAGTATTTT. Translating gives CASSQEAGPSTDTQYF.

The chain combines TRBV4-3 with TRBJ2-1; D call uncertain. V was cut by 1 base and J by 5 bases, with 9 bases left in between. CDR3 length: 14 amino acids. Germline CDR1 is LGHNA and CDR2 is YSLEER. CDR3 in DNA: TGCGCCAGCAGCCAAGGGTATGCTAACAATGAGCAGTTCTTC. Protein product: CASSQGYANNEQFF.

The chain employs TRBV10-2 and TRBJ1-2, with D perhaps TRBD1 (6 bases). The CDR3 covers 12 residues. Per the germline V gene, CDR1 is WSHSY and CDR2 is SAAADI. The V gene lost 8 bases and the J gene lost 4 bases, with 11 bases spanning the gap. CDR3 nucleotides: TGCGCCAGCCTGACAGGCCCCTATGGCTACACCTTC. Translating it yields CASLTGPYGYTF.

The chain recombines TRBV12-3 or TRBV12-4 with TRBJ1-3, with TRBD1 as a possible D gene (5 bases). The ends were cut back, 6 bases at V and 9 bases at J, with 15 bases in the middle. The CDR3 contains 13 residues. This chain's CDR3 is CASRSPDGGTIYF. The DNA of the CDR3 is TGTGCCAGCAGATCTCCTGACGGGGGCACCATATATTTT.

This rearrangement joins TRBV3-1 (or the pseudogene TRBV3-2) to TRBJ2-7, with TRBD2 as a possible D gene (6 bases). The germline V and J ends were trimmed by 0 bases and 4 bases, with 13 bases remaining between them. Germline-derived CDR1 and CDR2 are LGHDT and YNNKEL (reference sequence). This CDR3 comprises 15 residues. The CDR3 region is CASSQDFQGLYEQYF. CDR3 sequence (DNA): TGTGCCAGCAGCCAAGATTTCCAGGGACTGTACGAGCAGTACTTC.

The rearrangement uses TRBV19 and TRBJ2-7; tentative D call: TRBD1 (6 bases). Trimming took 3 bases from V and 5 from J, leaving 17 bases between them. The CDR3 has 15 amino acids. Germline lookup yields CDR1 LNHDA and CDR2 SQIVND (reference sequence). CDR3 in amino acids: CASSMGQGPQDEQYV. The DNA for the CDR3 is TGTGCCAGTAGTATGGGCCAGGGGCCCCAGGACGAGCAGTACGTC.

The chain recombines TRBV5-5 with TRBJ1-5; D not certain. The CDR3 consists of 14 residues. Trimming removed 3 bases from V and 0 bases from J, with 7 bases in between. In germline, CDR1 is SGHKS, CDR2 YYEKEE (reference sequence). CDR3: CASSSINSNQPQHF. CDR3 nucleotide sequence: TGTGCCAGCAGCTCTATAAATAGCAATCAGCCCCAGCATTTT.